A single sample is the source of the 31 T cell receptor beta chains below, sequenced in a study of blood T cell repertoires in COVID-19. Here immunoSEQ multiplex PCR was the method, and the copy in TCRdb shows in-frame clones only, minus some. The sample contains 85,000 to 95,000 clones, 86% of which appear only once. Sequencing was done on a sample of peripheral blood. The source is a human donor in a cohort sampled during active COVID-19.

V and J are TRBV7-9 and TRBJ2-3, with 10 bases lining up with TRBD2. The CDR3 has 15 residues. Germline V gene data show CDR1 as SEHNR and CDR2 as FQNEAQ (reference sequence). Losses at the gene ends were 6 bases for V and 4 bases for J; bases not matched to a gene: 7. This CDR3 is CASSSSGRVADTQYF. Here the CDR3 DNA reads TGTGCCAGCAGTTCCAGCGGGAGGGTGGCAGATACGCAGTATTTT.

This clone appeared a few times. The J gene is TRBJ2-5, the V gene TRBV6-5; 8 bases fit TRBD2. The germline V gene encodes CDR1 MNHEY and CDR2 SVGAGI. J lost 6 bases, V lost 6 bases, and 6 bases had no gene match. This CDR3 contains 13 residues. This CDR3 is CASRAGGEKTQYF. CDR3 sequence (DNA): TGTGCCAGCAGGGCGGGGGGAGAGAAGACCCAGTACTTC.

The gene calls are TRBV7-2 and TRBJ2-7; 13 bases are shared with TRBD2. V shed 7 bases and J 6 bases; nucleotides not matched to a gene: 6. Germline-derived CDR1 and CDR2 are SGHTA and FQGNSA. This CDR3 contains 14 residues. CDR3 protein: CASNLLAGGGEQYF. In nucleotides, the CDR3 is TGTGCCAGCAACCTACTAGCGGGAGGGGGCGAGCAGTACTTC.

This clone appeared a few times. The same CDR3 also results from other DNA sequences found in this sample. This chain joins TRBV12-3 or TRBV12-4 and TRBJ2-7; the D gene is possibly TRBD1 (6 bases). Trimming removed 6 bases from V and 3 bases from J, with 9 bases in between. CDR3 length: 12 residues. CDR3 sequence: CASSTQGYEQYF. CDR3 sequence (DNA): TGTGCCAGCAGCACACAGGGCTACGAGCAGTACTTC.

This clone showed up just once. This rearrangement joins TRBV15 to TRBJ1-1; D is undetermined. The CDR3 extends over 12 amino acids. The germline V and J ends were trimmed by 1 base and 9 bases, with 9 bases remaining between them. Germline CDR1 LNHNV, CDR2 YYDKDF (reference sequence). The CDR3 is CATSRAGYQAFF. CDR3 sequence (DNA): TGTGCCACCAGCAGAGCGGGGTACCAAGCTTTCTTT.

The CDR3 bases are TGTGCCAGCAGTTTAGCAGGGGAAACCTACGAGCAGTACTTC. This encodes CASSLAGETYEQYF. The genes are TRBV28 and TRBJ2-7; D perhaps matches TRBD1 (6 bases). The germline V gene has CDR1 MDHEN and CDR2 SYDVKM. The CDR3 consists of 14 residues. The V gene lost 2 bases and the J gene lost 2 bases, with 10 bases spanning the gap.

The chain joins TRBV12-3 or TRBV12-4 to TRBJ1-1; maybe TRBD1 (6 bases). Between the trimmed V and J ends, which lost 6 bases and 4 bases, there was a span of 12 bases. The CDR3 covers 13 residues. The CDR3 reads CASRTTGPTEAFF. CDR3 nucleotide sequence: TGTGCCAGCAGGACTACAGGGCCCACTGAAGCTTTCTTT.

The chain is built from TRBV5-1 and TRBJ2-5; D is perhaps TRBD2 (7 bases). V shed 4 bases and J shed 5 bases, with 18 bases lying between them. This CDR3 has 15 amino acids. CDR1 and CDR2 (germline): SGHRS, YFSETQ. CDR3 sequence: CASSPRPGGGETQYF. CDR3 DNA: TGCGCCAGCAGCCCTCGACCGGGGGGCGGGGAGACCCAGTACTTC.

This clone was observed once. The chain is built from TRBV9 and TRBJ1-3, with 7 bases identical to TRBD1. Losses at the gene ends were 0 bases for V and 2 bases for J; bases not matched to a gene: 2. Germline values: CDR1 SGDLS, CDR2 YYNGEE. There are 15 residues in the CDR3. CDR3 DNA: TGTGCCAGCAGCGTAGAGGGGGCCGCTGGAAACACCATATATTTT. This encodes CASSVEGAAGNTIYF. Supplemented by reference TRBV9 and TRBJ1-3, the full variable domain reads DSGVTQTPKHLITATGQRVTLRCSPRSGDLSVYWYQQSLDQGLQFLIQYYNGEERAKGNILERFSAQQFPDLHSELNLSSLELGDSALYFCASSVEGAAGNTIYFGEGSWLTVV.

This rearrangement joins TRBV13 to TRBJ2-1; D remains ambiguous. Germline V gene data show CDR1 as PRHDT and CDR2 as FYEKMQ (reference sequence). This CDR3 region has 17 residues. Trimming took 5 bases from V and 6 from J, leaving 23 bases between them. The CDR3 DNA follows: TGTGCCAGCAGCCCACGTCCCCCGTGGAGCTCGAGCAATGAGCAGTTCTTC. It specifies CASSPRPPWSSSNEQFF.

Here the CDR3 reads CASSWSGGPNEQFF. The DNA for the CDR3 is TGTGCCAGCAGCTGGTCCGGAGGACCCAATGAGCAGTTCTTC. The chain carries TRBV7-3 and TRBJ2-1; weak D call: TRBD2 (5 bases). Trimming shortened V by 4 bases and J by 6 bases, and 13 bases separated the two germline ends. Per germline, CDR1 SGHTA and CDR2 FQGTGA. The CDR3 is made up of 14 amino acids.

This sequence joins TRBV7-2 and TRBJ2-5, with TRBD1 matching 10 bases. With 4 bases clipped from V and 2 bases from J, the junction kept 10 bases outside the gene matches. Germline CDR1 and CDR2: SGHTA and FQGNSA. This CDR3 has 17 amino acids. The CDR3 is CASSSLTGTGEQETQYF. For the CDR3, the DNA is TGTGCCAGCAGCTCCCTAACCGGGACAGGGGAACAAGAGACCCAGTACTTC. The whole variable domain, remainder taken from reference TRBV7-2 and TRBJ2-5, is GAGVSQSPSNKVTEKGKDVELRCDPISGHTALYWYRQSLGQGLEFLIYFQGNSAPDKSGLPSDRFSAERTGGSVSTLTIQRTQQEDSAVYLCASSSLTGTGEQETQYFGPGTRLLVL.

The chain has TRBV7-3 and TRBJ2-3, with D perhaps matching TRBD1 (6 bases). Germline V gene sequence: CDR1 SGHTA, CDR2 FQGTGA. V was shortened by 2 bases and J by 3 bases, with 9 bases between the two germline ends. The CDR3 is made up of 14 amino acids. In DNA form, the CDR3 reads TGTGCCAGCAGCTTAGGACAGAAGACAGATACGCAGTATTTT. Amino acids: CASSLGQKTDTQYF.

V is TRBV29-1 and J is TRBJ2-1; 7 nucleotides agree with TRBD2. The CDR3 is 11 amino acids. CDR1 and CDR2 (germline): SQVTM, ANQGSEA. J lost 9 bases, V lost 3 bases, and 2 bases had no gene match. The CDR3 loop reads CSVDGLGEQFF. For the CDR3, the DNA is TGCAGCGTTGATGGACTAGGTGAGCAGTTCTTC.

The CDR3 protein is CASPDREVQGAEQYF. CDR3 DNA: TGTGCCAGCCCCGACAGGGAGGTCCAGGGGGCCGAGCAGTACTTC. The V and J genes are TRBV5-6 and TRBJ2-7, with 8 bases lining up with TRBD1. Germline V CDR1 and CDR2: SGHDT, YYEEEE. Trimming took 7 bases from V and 6 from J; bases not matched to a gene: 15. The CDR3 runs to 15 residues.

This clone was found a few times. The chain links TRBV7-2 to TRBJ1-5; no clear D gene. Trimming cost V 0 bases and J 6 bases, with 3 bases left between them. The CDR3 length is 12 residues. Per the germline V gene, CDR1 is SGHTA and CDR2 is FQGNSA. CDR3 sequence reads: CASSLAAQPQHF. The CDR3, as DNA: TGTGCCAGCAGCTTAGCGGCTCAGCCCCAGCATTTT.

The chain combines TRBV29-1 with TRBJ2-7; 8 nucleotides line up with TRBD1. The junction had 5 bases not matched to a gene; V was cut back by 7 bases and J by 6 bases. Germline V gene lookup returns CDR1 SQVTM and CDR2 ANQGSEA. This CDR3 is 11 amino acids long. Here the CDR3 reads CSGTGLGEQYF. Written as DNA, the CDR3 is TGCAGCGGGACAGGGCTCGGCGAGCAGTACTTC.

V is TRBV19 and J is TRBJ2-7; D is possibly TRBD2 (5 bases). With 3 bases removed from V and 6 bases from J, the gap between germline ends came to 9 bases. Germline CDR1 LNHDA, CDR2 SQIVND (reference sequence). The CDR3 has 12 residues. CDR3 loop: CASSMSRGEQYF. CDR3 in DNA: TGTGCCAGTAGTATGAGCCGGGGCGAGCAGTACTTC.

The V call is TRBV5-4, the J call TRBJ2-3, with TRBD2 as a possible D gene (6 bases). Trimming cost V 4 bases and J 5 bases, with 14 bases left between them. Looked up from germline, CDR1 is SGHNT and CDR2 is YYREEE (reference sequence). This CDR3 is built from 14 residues. The CDR3 nucleotides read TGTGCCAGCAGCCCCGTGCGGGGTGAAGATACGCAGTATTTT. Translating it yields CASSPVRGEDTQYF.

This chain links TRBV7-2 with TRBJ1-2, with D perhaps matching TRBD1 (5 bases). This CDR3 spans 14 amino acids. V lost 5 bases to trimming and J lost 5 bases, with 15 bases between them. Germline V CDR1 and CDR2: SGHTA, FQGNSA. CDR3 region: CASSILRVPYGYTF. The CDR3 bases are TGTGCCAGCAGCATCCTCAGGGTACCATATGGCTACACCTTC.

The chain uses TRBV19 and TRBJ1-5; 7 bases match TRBD1. The junction had 12 bases not matched to a gene; V was cut back by 7 bases and J by 3 bases. This CDR3 region has 16 residues. Germline-derived CDR1 and CDR2 are LNHDA and SQIVND (reference sequence). The CDR3 DNA is TGTGCCAGTACTCCCGGCGGGGACAGAACCAATCAGCCCCAGCATTTT. It translates to CASTPGGDRTNQPQHF.

This clone was observed a handful of times. Other DNA sequences from this sample encode an identical CDR3 as well. The rearrangement links TRBV7-2 to TRBJ2-7; D perhaps matches TRBD2 (6 bases). CDR1 and CDR2 (germline): SGHTA, FQGNSA. Trimming cost V 5 bases and J 4 bases, with 9 bases left between them. The CDR3 extends over 12 amino acids. For the CDR3, the DNA is TGTGCCAGCAGCCCCGGGGGTTACGAGCAGTACTTC. The encoded protein is CASSPGGYEQYF.

This chain links TRBV9 with TRBJ1-1; D is unclear. The germline CDR1 and CDR2 sequences are SGDLS and YYNGEE. This CDR3 is built from 15 residues. Trimming stripped 0 bases from V and 0 bases from J, with 9 bases between. This CDR3 reads CASSVGFRLNTEAFF. The CDR3 bases are TGTGCCAGCAGCGTAGGGTTCAGATTGAACACTGAAGCTTTCTTT.

V usage is TRBV6-2 or TRBV6-3 and J usage is TRBJ1-3, with D maybe TRBD1 (6 bases). In germline, CDR1 is MNHEY, CDR2 SVGEGT. The ends were cut back, 2 bases at V and 1 base at J, with 9 bases in the middle. This CDR3 region has 15 residues. The CDR3 bases are TGTGCCAGCAGTTACCCCGGGACATCTGGAAACACCATATATTTT. Protein: CASSYPGTSGNTIYF.

This clone was seen once. This chain links TRBV14 with TRBJ2-5; D might be TRBD1 (6 bases). Germline CDR1 and CDR2: SGHDN and FVKESK. Trimming left V 1 base short and J 1 base short, with 13 bases between. The CDR3 is 16 residues long. CDR3 DNA sequence: TGTGCCAGCAGCCAAGTTTGGGCAGGGGCCCAAGAGACCCAGTACTTC. Protein sequence: CASSQVWAGAQETQYF.

This clone appeared a few times. The chain recombines TRBV5-4 with TRBJ1-2; TRBD1 is a possible D gene (6 bases). Germline V gene lookup returns CDR1 SGHNT and CDR2 YYREEE (reference sequence). Trimming removed 0 bases at V and 5 bases at J, with 8 bases between. This CDR3 has 13 amino acids. The CDR3: CASSLGDIYGYTF. In DNA, the CDR3 is TGTGCCAGCAGCTTGGGGGACATATATGGCTACACCTTC.

This rearrangement joins TRBV5-1 to TRBJ2-3; 14 bases are shared with TRBD2. The J segment lost 4 bases and the V segment lost 4 bases, leaving 2 bases of the junction unmatched. Germline CDR1 SGHRS, CDR2 YFSETQ. The CDR3 loop spans 15 amino acids. The CDR3 region is CASSRTSGRSDTQYF. Written as DNA, the CDR3 is TGCGCCAGCAGCCGGACTAGCGGGAGGTCAGATACGCAGTATTTT.

The CDR3 is CASSQGLFPPEQFF. The CDR3 nucleotides are TGTGCCAGCAGCCAAGGACTATTTCCCCCAGAGCAGTTCTTC. The chain links TRBV14 to TRBJ2-1; tentative D call: TRBD2 (5 bases). V lost 1 base and J lost 10, with 14 bases in between. This CDR3 has 14 amino acids. Germline V gene sequence: CDR1 SGHDN, CDR2 FVKESK.

The genes are TRBV10-3 and TRBJ2-1; tentative D call: TRBD2 (6 bases). Germline CDR1 is ENHRY and CDR2 is SYGVKD. The V and J ends lost 10 bases and 6 bases respectively, with 16 bases between them. The CDR3 extends over 13 amino acids. The CDR3, as DNA: TGTGCCACCGACGCGGGGTTGGGCAATGAGCAGTTCTTC. Its protein is CATDAGLGNEQFF.

The chain combines TRBV10-3 with TRBJ2-1, with 7 positions matching TRBD1. Losses at the gene ends were 10 bases for V and 4 bases for J; bases not matched to a gene: 10. The CDR3 runs 14 residues. CDR1 is ENHRY, CDR2 SYGVKD, per germline. CDR3: CATGEDRLYNEQFF. CDR3 nucleotide sequence: TGTGCCACCGGAGAGGACAGGCTATACAATGAGCAGTTCTTC.

The rearrangement joins TRBV4-3 to TRBJ2-7; 10 bases map to TRBD2. The junction had 7 bases not matched to a gene; V was cut back by 4 bases and J by 4 bases. This CDR3 comprises 15 residues. Germline lookup yields CDR1 LGHNA and CDR2 YSLEER. The CDR3 loop is CASSLAAGGPYEQYF. CDR3 nucleotide sequence: TGCGCCAGCAGCCTGGCAGCGGGGGGGCCATACGAGCAGTACTTC.